This entry lists 29 T cell receptor beta chains sequenced from one sample in a study of T cells after yellow fever vaccination. One entry per CDR3 protein, called by TCRdb with MiXCR from the 5' RACE reads. This table holds roughly 170,000 distinct CDR3 sequences, 6.2% found once. This specimen consisted of CD4+ T cells sorted from PBMCs, obtained on the day of the first yellow fever vaccination. These receptor sequences come from a young man who received the YFV17D yellow fever vaccine.

The table lists this clonotype with many counts. V is TRBV7-9 and J is TRBJ2-3, with D possibly matching TRBD2 (5 bases). The V end lost 4 bases, the J end lost 2 bases, and 13 bases lay between the germline ends. Germline assignment: CDR1 SEHNR and CDR2 FQNEAQ (reference sequence). The CDR3 has 15 amino acids. The DNA of the CDR3 is TGTGCCAGCAGCTCTCCGCCGGGATCCACAGATACGCAGTATTTT. Translating gives CASSSPPGSTDTQYF.

This clonotype has a count of ten or more. The chain combines TRBV28 with TRBJ2-7; D is perhaps TRBD1 or TRBD2 (6 bases each). Germline V gene lookup returns CDR1 MDHEN and CDR2 SYDVKM. The CDR3 is made up of 15 amino acids. Trimming took off 2 bases at V and 5 bases at J, with 16 bases between the two ends. In nucleotides, the CDR3 is TGTGCCAGCAGTTTAGGTGGGGGGCCCGAAAACGAGCAGTACGTC. It translates to CASSLGGGPENEQYV.

This clonotype was recorded many times. The V gene is TRBV7-2, the J gene TRBJ2-6; a weak D match, TRBD1 (5 bases). CDR1 and CDR2 (germline): SGHTA, FQGNSA. This CDR3 has 15 residues. With 5 bases removed from V and 0 bases from J, the gap between germline ends came to 8 bases. The CDR3 reads CASSLGDSGANVLTF. The CDR3 DNA is TGTGCCAGCAGCCTAGGGGACTCTGGGGCCAACGTCCTGACTTTC. Based on the CDR3 plus reference TRBV7-2 and TRBJ2-6, the full variable domain is GAGVSQSPSNKVTEKGKDVELRCDPISGHTALYWYRQSLGQGLEFLIYFQGNSAPDKSGLPSDRFSAERTGGSVSTLTIQRTQQEDSAVYLCASSLGDSGANVLTFGAGSRLTVL.

This clonotype was seen only a few times. The J gene is TRBJ1-2, the V gene TRBV20-1; no firm D call. This CDR3 is built from 11 residues. V lost 3 bases, J lost 5 bases, and 7 bases lay in between. The germline gives CDR1 DFQATT, CDR2 SNEGSKA (reference sequence). The CDR3 sequence is CSARVQYGYTF. DNA of the CDR3: TGCAGTGCTAGGGTACAGTATGGCTACACCTTC.

This clonotype was recorded at least ten times. The DNA of the CDR3 is TGTGCCAGCAGCCGGACCCCAGATGGGACCCAGTACTTC. It codes for CASSRTPDGTQYF. The chain joins TRBV3-1 to TRBJ2-5; no firm D call. Germline V gene data show CDR1 as LGHDT and CDR2 as YNNKEL (reference sequence). Between the trimmed V and J ends, which lost 4 bases and 7 bases, there was a span of 13 bases. This CDR3 has 13 residues.

This clonotype appeared a few times. The chain couples TRBV7-2 to TRBJ2-1; the D is unclear. The CDR3 is 12 residues long. The germline gives CDR1 SGHTA, CDR2 FQGNSA. The V gene lost 1 base and the J gene lost 8 bases, with 6 bases spanning the gap. The chain's CDR3 is CASSLGGHEQFF. CDR3 nucleotides: TGTGCCAGCAGCTTAGGGGGTCATGAGCAGTTCTTC.

The table lists this clonotype with a count of one. This chain links TRBV3-1 with TRBJ1-2; no firm D call. The germline V gene has CDR1 LGHDT and CDR2 YNNKEL (reference sequence). Trimming pared 2 bases from V and 5 bases from J, leaving 9 bases between. The CDR3 contains 13 residues. The CDR3 protein is CASSQSEGYGYTF. The CDR3 nucleotides read TGTGCCAGCAGCCAATCGGAAGGTTATGGCTACACCTTC. Based on the CDR3 plus reference TRBV3-1 and TRBJ1-2, the full variable domain is DTAVSQTPKYLVTQMGNDKSIKCEQNLGHDTMYWYKQDSKKFLKIMFSYNNKELIINETVPNRFSPKSPDKAHLNLHINSLELGDSAVYFCASSQSEGYGYTFGSGTRLTVV.

In this sample, this clonotype turned up a few times. The gene calls are TRBV2 and TRBJ2-3, with a tentative D call TRBD2 (6 bases). Germline loops: CDR1 SNHLY, CDR2 FYNNEI. Trimming took 8 bases from V and 5 from J, leaving 14 bases between them. The CDR3 has 13 amino acids. In DNA, the CDR3 is TGTGCCAGCGCGCGGAGGGAGGAAGATACGCAGTATTTT. Translation gives CASARREEDTQYF.

This clonotype was found a few times. The J gene is TRBJ2-5, the V gene TRBV7-8; 12 bases agree with TRBD1. Germline CDR1 reads SGHVS; CDR2 reads FQNEAQ. This CDR3 comprises 14 residues. The V gene end was trimmed by 8 bases and the J gene end by 4 bases; junction bases not matched to a gene: 5. The CDR3 DNA is TGTGCCAGCCTCAGGGACAGGGGGCGAGAGACCCAGTACTTC. It codes for CASLRDRGRETQYF.

There are many counts of this clonotype. The chain uses TRBV7-2 and TRBJ1-2, with no clear D. This CDR3 has 13 residues. With 5 bases removed from V and 3 bases from J, the gap between germline ends came to 10 bases. The germline gives CDR1 SGHTA, CDR2 FQGNSA. Here the CDR3 DNA reads TGTGCCAGCAGCCCCCACCCCGACTATGGCTACACCTTC. This codes for CASSPHPDYGYTF.

This sequence joins TRBV9 and TRBJ1-2, with 7 bases identical to TRBD1. Germline V gives CDR1 SGDLS, CDR2 YYNGEE. V shed 4 bases and J 8 bases; nucleotides not matched to a gene: 11. This CDR3 spans 14 amino acids. CDR3 region: CASSLMGQSPGYTF. CDR3 in DNA: TGTGCCAGCAGCTTAATGGGACAGAGCCCAGGCTACACCTTC.

This clonotype was counted at least ten times. CDR3 in amino acids: CASSPPRADGELFF. The CDR3 nucleotides are TGTGCCAGCTCACCACCAAGGGCGGACGGGGAGCTGTTTTTT. This sequence joins TRBV18 and TRBJ2-2; D gene uncertain. This CDR3 is built from 14 residues. The V gene lost 0 bases and the J gene lost 7 bases, with 9 bases spanning the gap. Germline loops: CDR1 KGHSH, CDR2 LQKENI.

This clonotype appeared many times. This chain connects TRBV5-6 to TRBJ2-7; D remains unclear. This CDR3 region has 14 residues. Germline V CDR1 and CDR2: SGHDT, YYEEEE. V dropped 1 base and J dropped 1 base, with 9 bases sitting between them. This chain's CDR3 is CASSLTGDSYEQYF. The CDR3 region has the DNA TGTGCCAGCAGCTTGACTGGCGATTCCTACGAGCAGTACTTC.

This clonotype showed up just a few times. The J gene is TRBJ2-1, the V gene TRBV10-2; 7 nucleotides line up with TRBD1. The V gene end was trimmed by 10 bases and the J gene end by 10 bases; junction bases not matched to a gene: 13. The length of the CDR3 is 13 residues. CDR1 is WSHSY and CDR2 is SAAADI in the germline V gene. CDR3 in DNA: TGCGCCACCGTCTGGGACAGTCAATACGAGCAGTTCTTC. Protein: CATVWDSQYEQFF.

This clonotype has just a few counts. The chain joins TRBV5-4 to TRBJ1-1; 8 bases are shared with TRBD1. CDR1 is SGHNT, CDR2 YYREEE, per germline (reference sequence). The CDR3 has 15 residues. Unmatched junction bases numbered 4, after V lost 0 bases and J lost 3 bases. DNA for the CDR3: TGTGCCAGCAGCTTGGCAGGGGGCAAGGACACTGAAGCTTTCTTT. As protein: CASSLAGGKDTEAFF.

The CDR3 DNA is TGTGCCAGCAGCTTATTCGGGGGGGCCGGAGATACGCAGTATTTT. Translation: CASSLFGGAGDTQYF. The chain links TRBV7-3 to TRBJ2-3; 8 bases fit TRBD2. The CDR3 is 15 residues long. V lost 2 bases and J lost 5; bases outside the gene matches: 6. Germline-derived CDR1 and CDR2 are SGHTA and FQGTGA.

This clonotype was observed a handful of times. This chain links TRBV11-2 with TRBJ1-2; D gene unclear. The V and J ends lost 0 bases and 3 bases respectively, with 5 bases between them. Germline V CDR1 and CDR2: SGHAT, FQNNGV. There are 13 residues in the CDR3. The CDR3 DNA is TGTGCCAGCAGCTTAGACGAGGACTATGGCTACACCTTC. Translated, it gives CASSLDEDYGYTF.

This clonotype was observed a few times. This CDR3 is CASSLDRHEQYV. The CDR3 DNA reads TGTGCCAGCAGTTTGGACAGGCACGAGCAGTACGTC. The chain uses TRBV28 and TRBJ2-7, with 7 nucleotides matching TRBD1. Germline V gives CDR1 MDHEN, CDR2 SYDVKM. V dropped 3 bases and J dropped 5; count of bases not matched to a gene: 1. This CDR3 contains 12 residues.

Ten or more counts support this clonotype. V is TRBV14 and J is TRBJ2-3, with 7 positions matching TRBD1. Unmatched junction bases numbered 5, after V lost 6 bases and J lost 5 bases. CDR3 length equals 13 residues. Germline V CDR1 and CDR2: SGHDN, FVKESK. The CDR3 here is CASRKTGLDTQYF. The CDR3 region has the DNA TGTGCCAGCAGGAAGACAGGGCTAGATACGCAGTATTTT.

This clonotype appeared a few times. This sequence joins TRBV6-1 and TRBJ1-3; D is unresolved. The germline gives CDR1 MNHNS, CDR2 SASEGT. This CDR3 is built from 14 residues. Trimming removed 8 bases at V and 0 bases at J, with 11 bases between. Here the CDR3 reads CASRNSFSGNTIYF. In DNA form, the CDR3 reads TGTGCCAGCCGAAACAGCTTCTCTGGAAACACCATATATTTT.

This clonotype was detected ten times or more. V is TRBV12-3 or TRBV12-4 and J is TRBJ1-5; D gene uncertain. The CDR3 loop spans 15 amino acids. The V end was cut by 3 bases, the J end by 1 base, with 10 bases between. The CDR3, as DNA: TGTGCCAGCAGTTTCTGGGGTTCCAGCAATCAGCCCCAGCATTTT. It is translated as CASSFWGSSNQPQHF.

In its sample, this clonotype was seen many times. The genes are TRBV3-1 and TRBJ2-7, with TRBD2 matching 8 bases. The CDR3 runs to 13 residues. V trimming: 6 bases; J trimming: 4 bases; junction bases outside the gene matches: 5. CDR1 is LGHDT and CDR2 is YNNKEL in the germline V gene (reference sequence). The CDR3 DNA reads TGTGCCAGCAGTCAAAGCGGGGGATACGAGCAGTACGTC. Its protein is CASSQSGGYEQYV.

CDR3 loop: CSARRDFGNQPQHF. CDR3 in DNA: TGCAGTGCGAGAAGGGACTTCGGCAATCAGCCCCAGCATTTT. This chain connects TRBV20-1 to TRBJ1-5; TRBD1 might be the D (5 bases). V lost 6 bases to trimming and J lost 2 bases, with 14 bases between them. The CDR3 length is 14 residues. The germline V gene has CDR1 DFQATT and CDR2 SNEGSKA (reference sequence).

This sequence joins TRBV12-3 or TRBV12-4 and TRBJ2-7; either TRBD1 or TRBD2 may fit D (5 bases each). The CDR3 runs to 13 residues. V was pared by 2 bases and J by 3 bases, with 8 bases between. The CDR3, as DNA: TGTGCCAGCAGTTTACGGGACGGCTACGAGCAGTACGTC. It yields the protein CASSLRDGYEQYV.

This clonotype was counted only a few times. The chain is built from TRBV5-1 and TRBJ1-5, with a possible D match to TRBD1 (6 bases). The CDR3 consists of 14 residues. Trimming removed 0 bases at V and 7 bases at J, with 11 bases between. From germline, CDR1 is SGHRS and CDR2 YFSETQ. CDR3 in DNA: TGCGCCAGCAGCTTGGAACCGGGACAACAGCCCCAGCATTTT. It codes for CASSLEPGQQPQHF.

In its sample, this clonotype was seen many times. The chain has TRBV11-3 and TRBJ2-1; 9 bases line up with TRBD2. The CDR3 sequence is 16 residues long. Per germline, CDR1 SGHNT and CDR2 YENEEA. V gave up 1 base and J gave up 6 bases; unmatched junction bases: 7. The CDR3 protein is CASSLVGGGAGNEQFF. The CDR3 region has the DNA TGTGCCAGCAGCTTAGTCGGCGGGGGGGCCGGCAATGAGCAGTTCTTC.

The V gene is TRBV5-1, the J gene TRBJ2-5; D is unresolved. The germline V gene encodes CDR1 SGHRS and CDR2 YFSETQ. The CDR3 has 15 amino acids. V was trimmed by 3 bases and J by 1 base, leaving 13 bases between them. The CDR3 region is CASSSNDQSQETQYF. In DNA, the CDR3 is TGCGCCAGCAGCTCAAACGACCAGTCCCAAGAGACCCAGTACTTC.

This clonotype was seen ten or more times. V gene TRBV6-5 combines with J gene TRBJ2-5; D ambiguous. CDR1 and CDR2 (germline): MNHEY, SVGAGI. The CDR3 totals 16 residues. V dropped 0 bases and J dropped 7 bases, with 18 bases sitting between them. The CDR3 nucleotides read TGTGCCAGCAGTTACTCGAAGACGCCCTATAGTCCGACCCAGTACTTC. Translation gives CASSYSKTPYSPTQYF.

This clonotype was recorded many times. The V call is TRBV10-3, the J call TRBJ1-1, with a possible D match to TRBD1 (6 bases). Per the germline V gene, CDR1 is ENHRY and CDR2 is SYGVKD. V gave up 11 bases and J gave up 0 bases, with 13 bases separating them. CDR3 length: 13 amino acids. As DNA, the CDR3 is TGTGCCGTACGCCAGGGGTTGAACACTGAAGCTTTCTTT. Translation gives CAVRQGLNTEAFF.